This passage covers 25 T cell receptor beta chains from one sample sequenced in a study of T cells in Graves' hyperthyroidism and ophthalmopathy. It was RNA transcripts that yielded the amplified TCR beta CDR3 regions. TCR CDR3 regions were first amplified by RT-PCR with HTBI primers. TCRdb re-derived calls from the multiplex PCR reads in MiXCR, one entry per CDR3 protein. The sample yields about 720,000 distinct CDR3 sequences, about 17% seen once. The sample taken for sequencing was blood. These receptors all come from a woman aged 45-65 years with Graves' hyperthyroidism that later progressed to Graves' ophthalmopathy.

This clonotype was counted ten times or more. The CDR3 bases are TGTGCCAGCAGTTACTCGGTGAATTCAAACACCGGGGAGCTGTTTTTT. Its protein is CASSYSVNSNTGELFF. The chain couples TRBV6-5 to TRBJ2-2, with D uncertain. Trimming cost V 0 bases and J 2 bases, with 10 bases left between them. From germline, CDR1 is MNHEY and CDR2 SVGAGI. The CDR3 spans 16 residues.

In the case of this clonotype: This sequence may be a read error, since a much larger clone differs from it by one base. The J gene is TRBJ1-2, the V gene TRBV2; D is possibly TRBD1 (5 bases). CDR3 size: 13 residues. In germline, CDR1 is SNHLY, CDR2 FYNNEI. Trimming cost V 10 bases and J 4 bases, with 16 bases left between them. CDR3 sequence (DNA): TGTGCCAAACGGGGCGTCTCTTTCTATGGCTACACCTTC. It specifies CAKRGVSFYGYTF.

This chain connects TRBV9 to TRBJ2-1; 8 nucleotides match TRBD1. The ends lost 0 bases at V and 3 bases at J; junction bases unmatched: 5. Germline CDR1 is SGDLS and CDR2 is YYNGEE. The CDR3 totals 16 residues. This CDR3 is CASSVAQGAYYNEQFF. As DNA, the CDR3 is TGTGCCAGCAGCGTAGCTCAGGGGGCCTACTACAATGAGCAGTTCTTC.

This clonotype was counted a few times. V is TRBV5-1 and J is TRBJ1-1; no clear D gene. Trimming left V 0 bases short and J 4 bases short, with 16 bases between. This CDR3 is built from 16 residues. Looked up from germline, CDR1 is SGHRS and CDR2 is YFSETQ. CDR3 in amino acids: CASSLAYRDRGTEAFF. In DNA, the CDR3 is TGCGCCAGCAGCTTGGCCTATCGGGATCGGGGCACTGAAGCTTTCTTT.

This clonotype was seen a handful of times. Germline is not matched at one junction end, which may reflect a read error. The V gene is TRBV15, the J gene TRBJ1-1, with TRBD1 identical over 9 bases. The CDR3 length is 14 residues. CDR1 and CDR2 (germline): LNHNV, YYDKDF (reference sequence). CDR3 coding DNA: TGTGTCACCAGGGACAGGGACATGAACACTGAAGCTTTCTTT. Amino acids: CVTRDRDMNTEAFF.

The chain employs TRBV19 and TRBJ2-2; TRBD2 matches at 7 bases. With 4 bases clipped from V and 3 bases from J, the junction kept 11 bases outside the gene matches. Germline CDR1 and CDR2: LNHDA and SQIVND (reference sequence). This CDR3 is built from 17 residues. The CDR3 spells CASSTSLGGTYTGELFF. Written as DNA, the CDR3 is TGTGCCAGTAGTACCTCCCTCGGGGGGACCTACACCGGGGAGCTGTTTTTT.

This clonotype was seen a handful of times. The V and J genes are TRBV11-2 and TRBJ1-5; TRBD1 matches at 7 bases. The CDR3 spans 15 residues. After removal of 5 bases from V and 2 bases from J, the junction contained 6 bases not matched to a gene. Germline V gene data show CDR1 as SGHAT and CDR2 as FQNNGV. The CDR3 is CASSAGQFGNQPQHF. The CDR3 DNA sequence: TGTGCCAGCAGCGCGGGACAGTTCGGCAATCAGCCCCAGCATTTT.

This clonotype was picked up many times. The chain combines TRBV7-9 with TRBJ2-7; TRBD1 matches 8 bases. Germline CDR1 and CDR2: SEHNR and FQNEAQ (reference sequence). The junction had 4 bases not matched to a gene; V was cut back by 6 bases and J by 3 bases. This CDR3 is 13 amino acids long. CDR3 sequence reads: CASRGDRGYEQYF. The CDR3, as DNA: TGTGCCAGCAGAGGAGACAGGGGCTACGAGCAGTACTTC.

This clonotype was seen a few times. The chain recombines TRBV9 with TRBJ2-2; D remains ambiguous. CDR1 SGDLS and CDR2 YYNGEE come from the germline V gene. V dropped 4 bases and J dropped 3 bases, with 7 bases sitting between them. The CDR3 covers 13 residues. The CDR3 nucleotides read TGTGCCAGCAGCCCGTCGGACACCGGGGAGCTGTTTTTT. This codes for CASSPSDTGELFF.

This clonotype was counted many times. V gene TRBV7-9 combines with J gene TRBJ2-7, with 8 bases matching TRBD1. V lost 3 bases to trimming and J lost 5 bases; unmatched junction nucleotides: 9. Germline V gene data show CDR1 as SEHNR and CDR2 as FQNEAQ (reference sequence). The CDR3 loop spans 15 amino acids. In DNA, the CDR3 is TGTGCCAGCAGCTTGATCACAGGGGGTATCCACGAGCAGTACTTC. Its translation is CASSLITGGIHEQYF.

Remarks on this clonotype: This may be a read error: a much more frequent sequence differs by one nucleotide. This CDR3 is CANSLQPTSYYEQYF. DNA of the CDR3: TGTGCCAACAGCTTGCAGCCCACATCCTACTACGAGCAGTACTTC. The chain combines TRBV5-4 with TRBJ2-7; D is ambiguous. Germline CDR1 and CDR2: SGHNT and YYREEE (reference sequence). The CDR3 is made up of 15 amino acids.

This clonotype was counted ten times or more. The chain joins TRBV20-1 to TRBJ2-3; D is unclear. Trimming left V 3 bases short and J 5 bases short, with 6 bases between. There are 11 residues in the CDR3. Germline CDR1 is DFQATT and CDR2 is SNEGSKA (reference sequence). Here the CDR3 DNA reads TGCAGTGCTAGTATGAGAGATACGCAGTATTTT. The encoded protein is CSASMRDTQYF.

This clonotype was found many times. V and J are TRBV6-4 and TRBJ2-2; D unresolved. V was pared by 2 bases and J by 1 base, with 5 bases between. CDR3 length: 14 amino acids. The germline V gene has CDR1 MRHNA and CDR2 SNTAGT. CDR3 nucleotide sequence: TGTGCCAGCAGTGACACCGAGAACACCGGGGAGCTGTTTTTT. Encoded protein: CASSDTENTGELFF.

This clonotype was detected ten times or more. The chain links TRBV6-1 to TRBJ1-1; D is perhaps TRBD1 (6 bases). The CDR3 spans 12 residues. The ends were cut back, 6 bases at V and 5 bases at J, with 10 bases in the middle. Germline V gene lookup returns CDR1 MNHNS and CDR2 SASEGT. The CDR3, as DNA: TGTGCCAGCAGACCCCAGGGGACTGAAGCTTTCTTT. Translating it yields CASRPQGTEAFF.

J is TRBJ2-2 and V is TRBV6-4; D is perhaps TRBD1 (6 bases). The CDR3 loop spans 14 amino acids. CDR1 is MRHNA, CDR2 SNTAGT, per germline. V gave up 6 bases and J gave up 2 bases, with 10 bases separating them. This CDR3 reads CASRTGPNTGELFF. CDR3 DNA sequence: TGTGCCAGCAGGACAGGCCCCAACACCGGGGAGCTGTTTTTT.

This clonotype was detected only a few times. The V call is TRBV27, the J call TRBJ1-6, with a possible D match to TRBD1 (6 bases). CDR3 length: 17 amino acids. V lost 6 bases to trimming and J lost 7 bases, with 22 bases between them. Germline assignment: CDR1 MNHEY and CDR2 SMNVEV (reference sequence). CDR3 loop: CASRPSTGFAENSPLHF. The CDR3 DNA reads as TGTGCCAGCAGACCTTCTACAGGGTTCGCAGAGAATTCACCCCTCCACTTT.

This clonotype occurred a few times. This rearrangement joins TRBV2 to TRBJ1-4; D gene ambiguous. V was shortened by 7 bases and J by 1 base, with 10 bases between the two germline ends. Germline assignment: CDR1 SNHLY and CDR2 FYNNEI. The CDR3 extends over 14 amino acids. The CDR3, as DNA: TGTGCCAGCAACCGGGAGGGAACTAATGAAAAACTGTTTTTT. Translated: CASNREGTNEKLFF.

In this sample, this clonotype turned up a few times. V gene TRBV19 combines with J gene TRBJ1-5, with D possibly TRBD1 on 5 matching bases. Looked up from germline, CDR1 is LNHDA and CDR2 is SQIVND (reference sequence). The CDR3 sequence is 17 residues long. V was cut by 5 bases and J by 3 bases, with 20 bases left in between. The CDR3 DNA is TGTGCCAGTAGTCTATCCTCAGGGTTGTGGATCAATCAGCCCCAGCATTTT. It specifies CASSLSSGLWINQPQHF. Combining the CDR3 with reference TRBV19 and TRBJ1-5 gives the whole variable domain DGGITQSPKYLFRKEGQNVTLSCEQNLNHDAMYWYRQDPGQGLRLIYYSQIVNDFQKGDIAEGYSVSREKKESFPLTVTSAQKNPTAFYLCASSLSSGLWINQPQHFGDGTRLSIL.

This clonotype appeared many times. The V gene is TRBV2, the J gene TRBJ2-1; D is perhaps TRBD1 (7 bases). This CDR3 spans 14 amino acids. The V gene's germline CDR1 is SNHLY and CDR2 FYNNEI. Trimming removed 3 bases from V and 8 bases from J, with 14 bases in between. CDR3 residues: CASSEEGAIDEQFF. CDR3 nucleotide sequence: TGTGCCAGCAGTGAGGAGGGGGCTATAGATGAGCAGTTCTTC.

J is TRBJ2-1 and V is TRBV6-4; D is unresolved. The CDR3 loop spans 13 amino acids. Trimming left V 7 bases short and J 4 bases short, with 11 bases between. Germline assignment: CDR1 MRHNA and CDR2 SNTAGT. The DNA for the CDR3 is TGTGCCAGCACCGTGGGAAGATACAATGAGCAGTTCTTC. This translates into CASTVGRYNEQFF.

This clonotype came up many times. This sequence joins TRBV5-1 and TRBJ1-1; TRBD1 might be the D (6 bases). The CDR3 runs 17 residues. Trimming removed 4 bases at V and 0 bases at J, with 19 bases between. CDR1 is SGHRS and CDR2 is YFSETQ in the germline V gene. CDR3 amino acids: CASSPEGGGRMNTEAFF. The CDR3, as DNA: TGCGCCAGCAGCCCGGAGGGCGGGGGGCGGATGAACACTGAAGCTTTCTTT.

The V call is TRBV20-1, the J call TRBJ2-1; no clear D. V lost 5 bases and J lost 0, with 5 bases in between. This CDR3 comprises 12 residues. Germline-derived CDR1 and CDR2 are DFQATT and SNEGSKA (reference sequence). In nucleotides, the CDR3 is TGCAGTGCTGGTAGCTCCTACAATGAGCAGTTCTTC. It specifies CSAGSSYNEQFF.

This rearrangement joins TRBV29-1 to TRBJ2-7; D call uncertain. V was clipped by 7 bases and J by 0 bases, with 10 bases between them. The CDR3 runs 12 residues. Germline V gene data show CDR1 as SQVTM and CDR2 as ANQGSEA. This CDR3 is CSAIRSSYEQYF. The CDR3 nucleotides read TGCAGCGCTATACGTAGCTCCTACGAGCAGTACTTC.

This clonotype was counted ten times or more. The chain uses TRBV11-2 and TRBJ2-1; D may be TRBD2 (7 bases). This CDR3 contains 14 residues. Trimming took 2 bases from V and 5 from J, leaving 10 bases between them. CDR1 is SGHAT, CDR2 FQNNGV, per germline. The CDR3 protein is CASSLWRGHNEQFF. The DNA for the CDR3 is TGTGCCAGCAGCTTATGGCGGGGGCACAATGAGCAGTTCTTC.

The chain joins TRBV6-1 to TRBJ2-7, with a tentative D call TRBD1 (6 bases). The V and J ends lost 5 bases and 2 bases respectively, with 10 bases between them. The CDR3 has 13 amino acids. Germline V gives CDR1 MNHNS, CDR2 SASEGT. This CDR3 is CASSQGHAYEQYF. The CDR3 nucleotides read TGTGCCAGCAGTCAGGGACATGCCTACGAGCAGTACTTC.